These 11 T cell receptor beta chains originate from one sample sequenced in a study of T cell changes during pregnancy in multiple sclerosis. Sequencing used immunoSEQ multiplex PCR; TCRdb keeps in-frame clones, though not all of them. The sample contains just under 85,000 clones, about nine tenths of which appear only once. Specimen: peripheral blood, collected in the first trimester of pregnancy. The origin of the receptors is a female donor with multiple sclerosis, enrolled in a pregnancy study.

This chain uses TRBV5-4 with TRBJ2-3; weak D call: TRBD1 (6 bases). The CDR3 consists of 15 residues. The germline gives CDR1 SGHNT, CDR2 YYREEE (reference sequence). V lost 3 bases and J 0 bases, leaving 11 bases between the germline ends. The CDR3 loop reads CASSSRGSSTDTQYF. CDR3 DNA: TGTGCCAGCAGCTCCAGGGGTTCTAGCACAGATACGCAGTATTTT. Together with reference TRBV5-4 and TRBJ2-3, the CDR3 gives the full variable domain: ETGVTQSPTHLIKTRGQQVTLRCSSQSGHNTVSWYQQALGQGPQFIFQYYREEENGRGNFPPRFSGLQFPNYSSELNVNALELDDSALYLCASSSRGSSTDTQYFGPGTRLTVL.

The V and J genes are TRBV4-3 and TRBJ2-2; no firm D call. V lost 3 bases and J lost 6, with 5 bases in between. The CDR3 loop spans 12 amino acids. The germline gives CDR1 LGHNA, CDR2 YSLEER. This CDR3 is CASSHSAGELFF. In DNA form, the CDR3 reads TGCGCCAGCAGCCATAGTGCCGGGGAGCTGTTTTTT.

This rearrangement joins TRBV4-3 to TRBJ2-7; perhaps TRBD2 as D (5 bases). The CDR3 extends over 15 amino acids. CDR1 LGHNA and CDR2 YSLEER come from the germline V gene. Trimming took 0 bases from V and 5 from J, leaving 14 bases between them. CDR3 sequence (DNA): TGCGCCAGCAGCCAAGATCGGACTGTCGCCCACGAGCAGTACTTC. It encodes CASSQDRTVAHEQYF.

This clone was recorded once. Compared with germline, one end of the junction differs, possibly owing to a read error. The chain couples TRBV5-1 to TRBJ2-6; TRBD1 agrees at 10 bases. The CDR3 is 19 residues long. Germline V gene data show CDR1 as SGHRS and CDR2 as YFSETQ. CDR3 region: CASRLVLPGQGSGANVLTF. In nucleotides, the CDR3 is TGCGCCAGCAGGTTGGTGTTGCCGGGACAGGGGTCCGGGGCCAACGTCCTGACTTTC.

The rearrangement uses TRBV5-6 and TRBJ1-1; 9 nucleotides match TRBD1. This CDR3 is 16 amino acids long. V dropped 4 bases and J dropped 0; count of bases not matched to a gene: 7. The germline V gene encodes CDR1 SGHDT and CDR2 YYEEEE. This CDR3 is CASSMDRGNMNTEAFF. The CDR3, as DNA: TGTGCCAGCAGCATGGACAGGGGAAATATGAACACTGAAGCTTTCTTT.

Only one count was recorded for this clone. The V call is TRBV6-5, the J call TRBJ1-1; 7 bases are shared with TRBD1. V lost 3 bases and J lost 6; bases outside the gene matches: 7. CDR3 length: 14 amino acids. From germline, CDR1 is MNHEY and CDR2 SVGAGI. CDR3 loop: CASSYDDRVAEAFF. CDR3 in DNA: TGTGCCAGCAGTTATGACGACAGGGTAGCTGAAGCTTTCTTT.

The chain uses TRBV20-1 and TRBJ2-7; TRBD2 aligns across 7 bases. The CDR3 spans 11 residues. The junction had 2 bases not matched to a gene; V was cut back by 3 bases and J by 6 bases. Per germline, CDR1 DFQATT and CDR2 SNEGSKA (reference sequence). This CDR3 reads CSASGGGEQYF. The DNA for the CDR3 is TGCAGTGCTAGTGGGGGGGGCGAGCAGTACTTC.

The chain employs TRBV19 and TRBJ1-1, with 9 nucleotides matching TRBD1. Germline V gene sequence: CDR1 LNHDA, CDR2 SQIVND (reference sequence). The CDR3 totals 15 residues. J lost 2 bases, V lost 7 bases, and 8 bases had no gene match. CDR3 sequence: CASTQQGAYNTEAFF. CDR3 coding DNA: TGTGCCAGTACCCAACAGGGGGCCTATAACACTGAAGCTTTCTTT.

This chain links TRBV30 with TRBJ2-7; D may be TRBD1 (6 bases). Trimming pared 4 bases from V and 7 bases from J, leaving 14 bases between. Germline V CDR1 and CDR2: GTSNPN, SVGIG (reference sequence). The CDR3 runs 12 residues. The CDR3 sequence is CAWNIQGEEQYF. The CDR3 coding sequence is TGTGCCTGGAACATACAGGGAGAGGAGCAGTACTTC.

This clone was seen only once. The CDR3 DNA sequence: TGTGCCATCAGTGAGTCGGGACAGGGGACACCCTACGAGCAGTACTTC. This codes for CAISESGQGTPYEQYF. V usage is TRBV10-3 and J usage is TRBJ2-7, with 10 positions matching TRBD1. The CDR3 is made up of 16 amino acids. The ends lost 0 bases at V and 2 bases at J; junction bases unmatched: 4. Germline V gives CDR1 ENHRY, CDR2 SYGVKD.

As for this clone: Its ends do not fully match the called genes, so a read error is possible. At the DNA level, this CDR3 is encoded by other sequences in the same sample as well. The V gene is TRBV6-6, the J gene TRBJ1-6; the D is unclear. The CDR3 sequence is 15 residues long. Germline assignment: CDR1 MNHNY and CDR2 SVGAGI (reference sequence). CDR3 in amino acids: CASSPLEYYNSPLHF. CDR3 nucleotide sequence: TGTGCCAGCAGCCCCCTAGAGTACTATAACTCACCCCTCCACTTT.